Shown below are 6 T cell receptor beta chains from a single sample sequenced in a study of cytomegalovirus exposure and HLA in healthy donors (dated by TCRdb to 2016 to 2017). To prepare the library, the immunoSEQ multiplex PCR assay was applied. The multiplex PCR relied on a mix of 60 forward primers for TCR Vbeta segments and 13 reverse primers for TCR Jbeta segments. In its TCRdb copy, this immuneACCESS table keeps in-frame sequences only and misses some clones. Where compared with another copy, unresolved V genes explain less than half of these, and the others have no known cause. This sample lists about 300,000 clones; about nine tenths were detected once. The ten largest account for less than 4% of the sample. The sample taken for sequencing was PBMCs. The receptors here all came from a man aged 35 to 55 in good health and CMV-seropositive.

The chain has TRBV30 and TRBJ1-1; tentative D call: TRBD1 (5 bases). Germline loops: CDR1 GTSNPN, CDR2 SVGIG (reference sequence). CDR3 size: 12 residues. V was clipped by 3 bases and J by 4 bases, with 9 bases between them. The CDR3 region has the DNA TGTGCCTGGAGCCAGGGAGGCACTGAAGCTTTCTTT. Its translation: CAWSQGGTEAFF.

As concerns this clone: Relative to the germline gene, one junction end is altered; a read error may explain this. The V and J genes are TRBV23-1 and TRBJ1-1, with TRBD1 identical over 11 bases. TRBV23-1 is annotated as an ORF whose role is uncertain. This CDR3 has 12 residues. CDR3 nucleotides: TGCGCCAGCAGTCAATATGGACAGGGGGCTAACTTT. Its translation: CASSQYGQGANF.

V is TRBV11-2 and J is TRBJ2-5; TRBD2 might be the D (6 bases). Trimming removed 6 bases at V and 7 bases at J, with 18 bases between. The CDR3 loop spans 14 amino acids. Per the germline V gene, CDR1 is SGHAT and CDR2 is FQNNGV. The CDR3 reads CASRPTGAGGTQYF. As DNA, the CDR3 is TGTGCCAGCAGACCCACCGGGGCCGGGGGGACCCAGTACTTC.

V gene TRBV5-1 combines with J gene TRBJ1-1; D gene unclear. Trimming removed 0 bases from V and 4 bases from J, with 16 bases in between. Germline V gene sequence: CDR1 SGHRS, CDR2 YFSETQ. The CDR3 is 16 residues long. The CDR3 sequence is CASSLDSISGGTEAFF. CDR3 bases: TGCGCCAGCAGCTTGGACAGCATTAGTGGTGGCACTGAAGCTTTCTTT. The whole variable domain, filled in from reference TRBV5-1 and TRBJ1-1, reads KAGVTQTPRYLIKTRGQQVTLSCSPISGHRSVSWYQQTPGQGLQFLFEYFSETQRNKGNFPGRFSGRQFSNSRSEMNVSTLELGDSALYLCASSLDSISGGTEAFFGQGTRLTVV.

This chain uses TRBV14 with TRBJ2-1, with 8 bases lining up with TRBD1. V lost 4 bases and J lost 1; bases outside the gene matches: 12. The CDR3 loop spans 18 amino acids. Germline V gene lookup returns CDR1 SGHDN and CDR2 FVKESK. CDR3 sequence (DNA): TGTGCCAGCAGCCTACGGACAGGGAACACGAGATCCTACAATGAGCAGTTCTTC. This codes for CASSLRTGNTRSYNEQFF.

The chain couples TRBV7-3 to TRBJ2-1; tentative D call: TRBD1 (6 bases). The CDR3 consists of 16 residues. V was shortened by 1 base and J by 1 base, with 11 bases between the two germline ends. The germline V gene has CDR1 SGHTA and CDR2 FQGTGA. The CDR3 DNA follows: TGTGCCAGCAGCTTAAATTCAGGGGCTTCCTACAATGAGCAGTTCTTC. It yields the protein CASSLNSGASYNEQFF.